The 11 T cell receptor beta chains below all came from one sample that was sequenced in a study of immune evolution from preneoplasia to lung adenocarcinoma. Measured with immunoSEQ multiplex PCR; TCRdb has only the in-frame clones, and not every one. The data contain about 3,400 clones, around 80% of them singletons. Input material: FFPE atypical adenomatous hyperplasia tissue from the lung. Subset here: atypical adenomatous hyperplasia (AAH), lung preneoplasia. These receptors were obtained from a person aged 65 to 85 with lung adenocarcinoma.

The rearrangement uses TRBV7-4 and TRBJ1-1; D call uncertain. Between the trimmed V and J ends, which lost 6 bases and 7 bases, there was a span of 9 bases. Germline CDR1 SGHVT, CDR2 SQSDAQ. This CDR3 region has 11 residues. The CDR3 loop reads CASSRTLEAFF. The CDR3 DNA sequence: TGTGCCAGCAGTAGGACCCTTGAAGCTTTCTTT.

The chain employs TRBV15 and TRBJ2-2, with D perhaps TRBD1 or TRBD2 (5 bases each). Looked up from germline, CDR1 is LNHNV and CDR2 is YYDKDF (reference sequence). V was trimmed by 1 base and J by 4 bases, leaving 10 bases between them. The CDR3 is made up of 15 amino acids. The CDR3: CATSRGGAGTGELFF. The CDR3 DNA reads as TGTGCCACCAGCAGAGGAGGGGCGGGCACCGGGGAGCTGTTTTTT.

The V gene is TRBV6-5, the J gene TRBJ1-1, with a weak D call TRBD1 (6 bases). The germline CDR1 and CDR2 sequences are MNHEY and SVGAGI. The CDR3 sequence is 15 residues long. V lost 2 bases, J lost 4 bases, and 14 bases lay in between. CDR3 sequence (DNA): TGTGCCAGCAGTTACGTGGGGCAGGGGTTCACTGAAGCTTTCTTT. It is translated as CASSYVGQGFTEAFF.

V gene TRBV9 combines with J gene TRBJ2-5, with 14 bases that match TRBD2. The CDR3 covers 14 residues. V was pared by 6 bases and J by 3 bases, with 1 base of the junction left unmatched. Germline-derived CDR1 and CDR2 are SGDLS and YYNGEE. The CDR3 DNA follows: TGTGCCAGCACGGGACTAGCGGGAGAAGAGACCCAGTACTTC. Its protein product is CASTGLAGEETQYF.

This chain connects TRBV19 to TRBJ2-6, with TRBD1 matching 7 bases. The CDR3 consists of 15 residues. The V segment lost 10 bases and the J segment 0 bases; nucleotides outside the gene matches: 6. CDR1 LNHDA and CDR2 SQIVND come from the germline V gene (reference sequence). Here the CDR3 reads CATRQGGSGANVLTF. The CDR3 DNA reads TGTGCCACCAGACAGGGTGGCTCTGGGGCCAACGTCCTGACTTTC.

This clone occurred a few times. CDR3 sequence: CASSPSLPDRYDEQYF. In DNA form, the CDR3 reads TGTGCCAGCAGCCCATCTCTACCGGACAGGTACGACGAGCAGTACTTC. This sequence joins TRBV7-9 and TRBJ2-7; 7 bases fit TRBD1. The CDR3 has 16 residues. After removal of 5 bases from V and 5 bases from J, the junction contained 15 bases not matched to a gene. The V gene's germline CDR1 is SEHNR and CDR2 FQNEAQ (reference sequence). The complete variable domain, with remaining parts taken from reference TRBV7-9 and TRBJ2-7, reads DTGVSQNPRHKITKRGQNVTFRCDPISEHNRLYWYRQTLGQGPEFLTYFQNEAQLEKSRLLSDRFSAERPKGSFSTLEIQRTEQGDSAMYLCASSPSLPDRYDEQYFGPGTRLTVT.

This clone has more than one count but fewer than ten. The chain recombines TRBV6-5 with TRBJ2-7, with D maybe TRBD1 (5 bases). This CDR3 is built from 13 residues. Trimming shortened V by 7 bases and J by 0 bases, and 10 bases separated the two germline ends. Germline CDR1 MNHEY, CDR2 SVGAGI. The DNA for the CDR3 is TGTGCCAGCAAGGACACCCGCTCCTACGAGCAGTACTTC. Its protein is CASKDTRSYEQYF.

The rearrangement links TRBV4-2 to TRBJ2-3, with 9 bases fitting TRBD2. CDR1 LGHNA and CDR2 YNFKEQ come from the germline V gene. V lost 0 bases to trimming and J lost 2 bases; unmatched junction nucleotides: 9. This CDR3 has 18 residues. The CDR3 protein is CASSQDWVREGPTDTQYF. CDR3 DNA: TGTGCCAGCAGCCAAGATTGGGTGCGGGAGGGCCCCACAGATACGCAGTATTTT.

The sample holds a few counts of this clone. This chain connects TRBV5-8 to TRBJ1-5, with 7 bases lining up with TRBD1. With V trimmed by 1 base and J by 5 bases, 6 bases remained unmatched. This CDR3 has 15 residues. Germline CDR1 reads SGHTS; CDR2 reads YDEGEE. The DNA of the CDR3 is TGTGCCAGCAGCTTGTACAGGGGTGAAGATCAGCCCCAGCATTTT. It encodes CASSLYRGEDQPQHF.

The V gene is TRBV6-5, the J gene TRBJ2-1; D unclear. The germline V gene has CDR1 MNHEY and CDR2 SVGAGI. The V end was cut by 2 bases, the J end by 3 bases, with 5 bases between. This CDR3 spans 13 amino acids. CDR3 nucleotides: TGTGCCAGCAGTTACCGCCGCTACAATGAGCAGTTCTTC. Translating gives CASSYRRYNEQFF.

This clone was observed a single time. This chain connects TRBV2 to TRBJ1-1; 9 positions agree with TRBD1. CDR3 length equals 14 residues. CDR1 is SNHLY and CDR2 is FYNNEI in the germline V gene. The trim removed 6 bases at V and 4 bases at J, leaving 6 bases unmatched. CDR3 in amino acids: CASRGTGLGTEAFF. The CDR3 DNA sequence: TGTGCCAGCAGGGGGACAGGGTTAGGCACTGAAGCTTTCTTT.